The sequence of this TCR beta chain was determined in a study of cytomegalovirus exposure and HLA in healthy donors. For the study at large: As an earlier analysis found, around 190 million T cells yielded about 100 million unique TCR beta sequences. Study-wide results and limits: A missense DCLRE1C variant was associated with V- and J-gene trimming of TCR beta chains in a later analysis, and an independent cohort replicated the association. Rare TCR sequences dominated, though some public TCRs recurred in many donors.

The CDR3 is 16 residues long. Germline assignment: CDR1 SGHTA and CDR2 FQGNSA. V trimming: 6 bases; J trimming: 5 bases; junction bases outside the gene matches: 10. With 60 Vbeta and 13 Jbeta primers, the PCR was carried out. Study processing details: Later work found 65 million to 85 million unique TCR beta chains, with some 11 million shared. Data came from immunoSEQ multiplex PCR; TCRdb stores just in-frame clones and leaves some out. Clone size and V and J calls were adopted from that table, with D and trimming inferred from the DNA. The data show 50,000 to 65,000 clones, more than 70% seen once. On this clone itself: Its antigen is unknown.

The receptor's source is a young woman in good health and CMV-seronegative. Material: PBMCs. V usage is TRBV7-2 and J usage is TRBJ2-1, with 10 nucleotides matching TRBD2. Written as DNA, the CDR3 is TGTGCCAGCAGTTCTCAGGCTAGCGGGAGACACAATGAGCAGTTCTTC. Amino acids: CASSSQASGRHNEQFF.